This T cell receptor beta chain was sequenced during a study of graft-versus-host responses after intestinal transplantation. As for the study in general: The transplants performed in recipients were multivisceral, liver-intestinal, or isolated intestinal.

The method was immunoSEQ multiplex PCR; TCRdb's version includes in-frame clones alone and lacks a portion of them. The sample lists 60,000 to 75,000 clones; roughly nine tenths were seen once. Study-level points and caveats: HvG clone declines early post-transplant were associated with peak circulating GvH levels. Detected in recipient marrow were GvH clones, some of which were first observed in ileum or blood.

Per the germline V gene, CDR1 is WSHSY and CDR2 is SAAADI. This CDR3 comprises 12 residues. V dropped 2 bases and J dropped 9 bases, with 8 bases sitting between them. Comment on this clone: Its antigen is not known.

Researchers processed graft tissue to release intraepithelial and lamina propria lymphocytes. The clonotype was recovered from a human patient who received an intestinal transplant, so some T cells may come from the graft donor. The sequences come from ileum tissue, collected roughly 54 weeks after transplant. The genes are TRBV10-2 and TRBJ2-1; D not certain. CDR3 in DNA: TGCGCCAGCAGTGAGCCTGGGCCTGAGCAGTTCTTC. It codes for CASSEPGPEQFF.